Following are 21 T cell receptor beta chains from one sample sequenced in a study of shared clonotypes between healthy human individuals. Produced via immunoSEQ multiplex PCR; TCRdb's table is partial and in-frame only. The data contain roughly 110,000 clones, around two thirds of them seen just once; the ten biggest clones take up 20% to 25%. Source material: memory CD8+ T cells sorted from blood. Subset defined: CD45RO+ cells pooled with CCR7-negative TemRA cells. All receptors derive from a woman aged 25 to 39 in good health.

V gene TRBV30 combines with J gene TRBJ2-5; 10 positions match TRBD2. This CDR3 is 18 amino acids long. V was pared by 5 bases and J by 5 bases, with 20 bases of the junction left unmatched. Germline V gives CDR1 GTSNPN, CDR2 SVGIG (reference sequence). The CDR3 DNA is TGTGCCTGGGGACCTAGCAGCGGGAGGGCCTCGGAGGCGGAGACCCAGTACTTC. This translates into CAWGPSSGRASEAETQYF. Looking up the rest from reference TRBV30 and TRBJ2-5 gives the full variable domain: SQTIHQWPATLVQPVGSPLSLECTVEGTSNPNLYWYRQAAGRGLQLLFYSVGIGQISSEVPQNLSASRPQDRQFILSSKKLLLSDSGFYLCAWGPSSGRASEAETQYFGPGTRLLVL.

The J gene is TRBJ1-3, the V gene TRBV7-2, with D perhaps TRBD1 (6 bases). The V gene lost 2 bases and the J gene lost 7 bases, with 9 bases spanning the gap. Germline V CDR1 and CDR2: SGHTA, FQGNSA. The CDR3 is 13 residues long. In DNA, the CDR3 is TGTGCCAGCAGCTTAACAGGGAGCAACACCATATATTTT. Protein: CASSLTGSNTIYF.

V is TRBV6-1 and J is TRBJ2-5; D possibly uses TRBD1 or TRBD2 (6 bases each). Trimming cost V 6 bases and J 5 bases, with 19 bases left between them. CDR3 size: 15 residues. The germline gives CDR1 MNHNS, CDR2 SASEGT. The CDR3 here is CASRGMGGNEETQYF. CDR3 DNA: TGTGCCAGCAGGGGGATGGGGGGCAATGAGGAGACCCAGTACTTC.

The gene calls are TRBV28 and TRBJ1-1, with D uncertain. This CDR3 is built from 13 residues. From germline, CDR1 is MDHEN and CDR2 SYDVKM. V lost 7 bases, J lost 1 base, and 10 bases lay in between. This CDR3 reads CASTPSANTEAFF. The DNA for the CDR3 is TGTGCCAGCACCCCGTCAGCGAACACTGAAGCTTTCTTT.

Only a few counts were recorded for this clone. Other nucleotide sequences in the sample specify the same CDR3. CDR3 sequence: CASSLARDEQYF. CDR3 sequence (DNA): TGTGCCAGCAGCTTGGCCAGGGACGAGCAGTACTTC. The chain uses TRBV5-6 and TRBJ2-7, with a possible D match to TRBD1 (5 bases). Germline V gene sequence: CDR1 SGHDT, CDR2 YYEEEE. This CDR3 region has 12 residues. The V gene lost 0 bases and the J gene lost 5 bases, with 6 bases spanning the gap.

This chain joins TRBV6-6 and TRBJ1-5; D ambiguous. Germline-derived CDR1 and CDR2 are MNHNY and SVGAGI (reference sequence). Trimming took 4 bases from V and 4 from J, leaving 14 bases between them. The CDR3 has 15 residues. Here the CDR3 reads CASSLWALSNQPQHF. As DNA, the CDR3 is TGTGCCAGCAGTTTGTGGGCACTCAGTAATCAGCCCCAGCATTTT.

The V gene is TRBV5-1, the J gene TRBJ2-1; tentatively, D is TRBD1 or TRBD2 (5 bases each). The germline V and J ends were trimmed by 7 bases and 8 bases, with 25 bases remaining between them. Germline lookup yields CDR1 SGHRS and CDR2 YFSETQ. The CDR3 runs 16 residues. Here the CDR3 DNA reads TGCGCCAGCGCATCCCCCAGAGGGACCTATTCTGATGAGCAGTTCTTC. This encodes CASASPRGTYSDEQFF.

The V and J genes are TRBV25-1 and TRBJ2-1; D is perhaps TRBD1 (6 bases). The CDR3 contains 17 residues. CDR1 is MGHDK and CDR2 is SYGVNS in the germline V gene. V dropped 5 bases and J dropped 3 bases, with 20 bases sitting between them. DNA of the CDR3: TGTGCCAGCAGTCCACGGGCCGTTGGGGGCTTCTACAATGAGCAGTTCTTC. Translating gives CASSPRAVGGFYNEQFF.

The genes are TRBV7-2 and TRBJ1-1; 7 positions match TRBD1. The CDR3 totals 13 residues. Trimming cost V 9 bases and J 3 bases; bases outside gene matches: 7. Per germline, CDR1 SGHTA and CDR2 FQGNSA. The CDR3 is CASMTGRYTEAFF. The DNA for the CDR3 is TGTGCCAGTATGACAGGGAGGTACACTGAAGCTTTCTTT. Drawing the rest from reference TRBV7-2 and TRBJ1-1, the complete variable domain is GAGVSQSPSNKVTEKGKDVELRCDPISGHTALYWYRQSLGQGLEFLIYFQGNSAPDKSGLPSDRFSAERTGGSVSTLTIQRTQQEDSAVYLCASMTGRYTEAFFGQGTRLTVV.

This clone came up a few times. The chain recombines TRBV19 with TRBJ2-5; no clear D. CDR3 length equals 12 residues. Germline CDR1 and CDR2: LNHDA and SQIVND (reference sequence). V lost 7 bases, J lost 3 bases, and 9 bases lay in between. DNA of the CDR3: TGTGCCAGTACTGGTACCGAAGAGACCCAGTACTTC. It yields the protein CASTGTEETQYF. Looking up the rest from reference TRBV19 and TRBJ2-5 gives the full variable domain: DGGITQSPKYLFRKEGQNVTLSCEQNLNHDAMYWYRQDPGQGLRLIYYSQIVNDFQKGDIAEGYSVSREKKESFPLTVTSAQKNPTAFYLCASTGTEETQYFGPGTRLLVL.

This chain links TRBV27 with TRBJ2-1; TRBD2 matches 11 bases. The CDR3 runs to 16 residues. Germline CDR1 reads MNHEY; CDR2 reads SMNVEV (reference sequence). Trimming removed 5 bases from V and 5 bases from J; junction bases left unmatched: 8. The DNA of the CDR3 is TGTGCCAGCAGTCCTTTAGCGGGAGGGCCCCACAATGAGCAGTTCTTC. It codes for CASSPLAGGPHNEQFF.

The chain uses TRBV20-1 and TRBJ2-1, with no clear D. Germline CDR1 and CDR2: DFQATT and SNEGSKA (reference sequence). Trimming took off 3 bases at V and 10 bases at J, with 10 bases between the two ends. The CDR3 extends over 11 amino acids. Written as DNA, the CDR3 is TGCAGTGCTAGGCTGGTTCGGGAGCAGTTCTTC. This translates into CSARLVREQFF.

The chain recombines TRBV27 with TRBJ1-2; D gene unclear. The CDR3 length is 12 residues. The germline CDR1 and CDR2 sequences are MNHEY and SMNVEV (reference sequence). V was trimmed by 6 bases and J by 2 bases, leaving 7 bases between them. This CDR3 reads CASRTENYGYTF. DNA of the CDR3: TGTGCCAGCAGGACGGAGAACTATGGCTACACCTTC.

This clone occurred a few times. The chain links TRBV11-2 to TRBJ1-2; 8 nucleotides match TRBD1. V lost 3 bases to trimming and J lost 2 bases; unmatched junction nucleotides: 2. This CDR3 has 14 residues. Looked up from germline, CDR1 is SGHAT and CDR2 is FQNNGV. DNA for the CDR3: TGTGCCAGCAGCTTTCAGGGGGCGAACTATGGCTACACCTTC. Translating gives CASSFQGANYGYTF. The entire variable domain, with the rest obtained from reference TRBV11-2 and TRBJ1-2, is as follows: EAGVAQSPRYKIIEKRQSVAFWCNPISGHATLYWYQQILGQGPKLLIQFQNNGVVDDSQLPKDRFSAERLKGVDSTLKIQPAKLEDSAVYLCASSFQGANYGYTFGSGTRLTVV.

The J gene is TRBJ2-7, the V gene TRBV5-1; a possible D gene is TRBD1 (5 bases). The CDR3 contains 14 residues. Germline assignment: CDR1 SGHRS and CDR2 YFSETQ. V lost 4 bases, J lost 1 base, and 12 bases lay in between. This CDR3 reads CASSPTVVSYEQYF. The CDR3 bases are TGCGCCAGCAGCCCGACAGTTGTTTCCTACGAGCAGTACTTC.

With regard to this clone: The same CDR3 can be traced to other DNA sequences in this sample. The chain is built from TRBV9 and TRBJ2-2; D gene ambiguous. V lost 0 bases and J 6 bases, leaving 12 bases between the germline ends. CDR1 SGDLS and CDR2 YYNGEE come from the germline V gene. This CDR3 is 15 amino acids long. DNA for the CDR3: TGTGCCAGCAGCGTAGCTACTCCGCCGGCCGGGGAGCTGTTTTTT. It codes for CASSVATPPAGELFF.

In the case of this clone: The same CDR3 is also encoded by other DNA sequences in this sample. The chain links TRBV30 to TRBJ2-3; 8 bases fit TRBD1. This CDR3 is 14 amino acids long. Germline loops: CDR1 GTSNPN, CDR2 SVGIG (reference sequence). The trim removed 0 bases at V and 1 base at J, leaving 0 bases unmatched. CDR3 coding DNA: TGTGCCTGGAGTGTACAGGGGGGCACAGATACGCAGTATTTT. Its translation: CAWSVQGGTDTQYF.

The chain links TRBV7-8 to TRBJ2-7; no clear D gene. Germline loops: CDR1 SGHVS, CDR2 FQNEAQ. Trimming left V 1 base short and J 6 bases short, with 4 bases between. CDR3 size: 11 residues. In nucleotides, the CDR3 is TGTGCCAGCAGCTTAGATCCCGAGCAGTACTTC. Translation gives CASSLDPEQYF.

The chain has TRBV29-1 and TRBJ1-1; D not certain. The V and J ends lost 5 bases and 1 base respectively, with 14 bases between them. Per germline, CDR1 SQVTM and CDR2 ANQGSEA. This CDR3 spans 14 amino acids. The CDR3 region has the DNA TGCAGCGTTTGGGCCCCAGGAGGGAACACTGAAGCTTTCTTT. Translated: CSVWAPGGNTEAFF.

This clone was counted between two and nine times. The chain couples TRBV14 to TRBJ2-7; TRBD1 agrees at 11 bases. In germline, CDR1 is SGHDN, CDR2 FVKESK. The CDR3 extends over 14 amino acids. V lost 3 bases to trimming and J lost 6 bases; unmatched junction nucleotides: 4. CDR3 coding DNA: TGTGCCAGCAGCCATTGGACAGGGGGCCTCGAGCAGTACTTC. Its translation is CASSHWTGGLEQYF. The complete variable domain, with remaining parts taken from reference TRBV14 and TRBJ2-7, reads EAGVTQFPSHSVIEKGQTVTLRCDPISGHDNLYWYRRVMGKEIKFLLHFVKESKQDESGMPNNRFLAERTGGTYSTLKVQPAELEDSGVYFCASSHWTGGLEQYFGPGTRLTVT.

The rearrangement links TRBV2 to TRBJ1-1, with D unresolved. CDR3 length: 15 amino acids. Germline values: CDR1 SNHLY, CDR2 FYNNEI. CDR3 coding DNA: TGTTCCCAAAGAGGTTTCCTTGGTGGGAACACTGAAGCTTTCTTT. Its protein is CSQRGFLGGNTEAFF.